This T cell receptor beta chain was sequenced in a study of CD8+CD57+ T cells in acquired aplastic anemia. Study overall: Sorted CD4+ and CD8+ cells gave an average of 3.2 ug of DNA.

Germline V lookup: CDR1 LGHNA, CDR2 YNFKEQ. The CDR3 contains 15 residues. J was trimmed by 6 bases and V by 8 bases; bases with no gene match: 8. Profiling that covered TCR beta VDJ and CDR3 relied on genomic DNA as its template. MiXCR, applied by TCRdb to the reads, yields one record per CDR3 protein. The sample records about 130,000 distinct CDR3 sequences, about 48% being singletons. What was sequenced was sorted CD4+, CD8+, or CD8+CD57+ T cells (not recorded which) from PBMCs. The chain links TRBV4-2 to TRBJ2-1; 12 nucleotides agree with TRBD1. This clonotype was obtained from a human donor in good health, serving as a control. CDR3 amino acids: CASRDRGHAGNEQFF. The DNA of the CDR3 is TGTGCCAGCCGGGACAGGGGGCACGCAGGCAATGAGCAGTTCTTC.